This T cell receptor (beta chain) stems from a study of shared clonotypes between healthy human individuals. Regarding the study as a whole: Naive subsets tended to show greater estimated richness than memory subsets. Among several donors, roughly 5.4% of naive CD4 clonotypes were found in common. Read depth was anticipated to influence clonotype sharing among donors. The diversity represented, both genetic and in exposure history, was limited by few donors.

Using immunoSEQ multiplex PCR, the repertoire was profiled, and TCRdb retains in-frame clones only, with some absent. This sample has roughly 2.1 million clones, with about 93% found just once. It was CD45RO-negative cells, positively selected for CCR7, that made up naive CD8 cells, with terminally differentiated effector memory CD45RA+ cells excluded. Worth noting for this clone: As yet, its antigen is unknown.

The germline V gene has CDR1 MRHNA and CDR2 SNTAGT. The CDR3 is 15 amino acids. Deletions cut 4 bases from V and 0 bases from J, with 13 bases between. J is TRBJ2-7 and V is TRBV6-4; D gene unclear. The specimen sequenced was naive CD8+ T cells from PBMCs. The TCR sequence derives from a man younger than 35 in good health. Some clones in this sample may be carry-over from other donors' samples. CDR3 sequence: CASSVSGRISYEQYF. The CDR3 DNA sequence: TGTGCCAGCAGTGTGAGTGGTAGAATCTCCTACGAGCAGTACTTC.